These T cell receptor beta chains were read from a single sample in a study of T-cell reconstitution after alpha-beta-depleted transplantation in children. TCRdb re-called the PCR reads with MiXCR, one entry per CDR3 protein. The sample has hundreds of thousands of distinct CDR3 sequences; roughly 17% are singletons. Sequenced here: PBMCs from the stem cell graft donor, sampled from the stem cell graft. The source of these receptors is a human donor who donated a stem cell graft to a child with acute myeloid leukemia. Each CDR3 is given with its conserved first and last residue. The D gene is left open where the match is weak. A row's size may be missing; if present it is once, few, many or a size class.

cdr3_nt: TGTGCCAGCAGCGTAAGCAGGACTAGCGGGGGAAATGAGCAGTTCTTC
cdr3_aa: CASSVSRTSGGNEQFF
clone_size: many
v_call: TRBV9
j_call: TRBJ2-1
d_call: TRBD2

cdr3_nt: TGCGCCAGCAGCCAACACAGCCAAGAGACCCAGTACTTC
cdr3_aa: CASSQHSQETQYF
clone_size: once
v_call: TRBV4-1
j_call: TRBJ2-5
d_call: .

cdr3_nt: TGCGCCAGCAGTCCCAGACTAGCGGTCGATAGCACAGATACGCAGTATTTT
cdr3_aa: CASSPRLAVDSTDTQYF
clone_size: .
v_call: TRBV5-1
j_call: TRBJ2-3
d_call: TRBD2

cdr3_nt: TGTGCCAGCAGTCCAGGACAGGGGGCGGGTTCACCCCTCCACTTT
cdr3_aa: CASSPGQGAGSPLHF
clone_size: few
v_call: TRBV27
j_call: TRBJ1-6
d_call: TRBD1

cdr3_nt: TGCAGTGCTAGTAGCGGGGGGGCCCATTCTGGGGAGCTGTTTTTT
cdr3_aa: CSASSGGAHSGELFF
clone_size: .
v_call: TRBV20-1
j_call: TRBJ2-2
d_call: TRBD2

cdr3_nt: TGTGCCAGCAGCGGTTTCCAGGGCGCCGGGTCCTACAATGAGCAGTTCTTC
cdr3_aa: CASSGFQGAGSYNEQFF
clone_size: few
v_call: TRBV7-9
j_call: TRBJ2-1
d_call: .

cdr3_nt: TGCAGCACCCGACAGGGCGGGAACACTGAAGCTTTCTTT
cdr3_aa: CSTRQGGNTEAFF
clone_size: .
v_call: TRBV29-1
j_call: TRBJ1-1
d_call: TRBD1

cdr3_nt: TGTGCCAGCAGCTATGTGAACACTGAAGCTTTCTTT
cdr3_aa: CASSYVNTEAFF
clone_size: many
v_call: TRBV5-5
j_call: TRBJ1-1
d_call: .

cdr3_nt: TGTGCCAGCAGCCCCCGGGACAGTAACAATGAGCAGTTCTTC
cdr3_aa: CASSPRDSNNEQFF
clone_size: many
v_call: TRBV7-2
j_call: TRBJ2-1
d_call: TRBD1

cdr3_nt: TGCAGTGCTAGGAAGCGGGGGGGCTACAATGAGCAGTTCTTC
cdr3_aa: CSARKRGGYNEQFF
clone_size: many
v_call: TRBV20-1
j_call: TRBJ2-1
d_call: TRBD2

cdr3_nt: TGTGCCAGCAGATCAAAGGGGGGTAACACTGAAGCTTTCTTT
cdr3_aa: CASRSKGGNTEAFF
clone_size: .
v_call: TRBV7-9
j_call: TRBJ1-1
d_call: .

cdr3_nt: TGTGCCAGCAGCACCGATGCGGGGAGTTACAATGAGCAGTTCTTC
cdr3_aa: CASSTDAGSYNEQFF
clone_size: many
v_call: TRBV7-2
j_call: TRBJ2-1
d_call: .

cdr3_nt: TGTGCCAGCAGCCAATCAACAGCCCTTAATGAAAAACTGTTTTTT
cdr3_aa: CASSQSTALNEKLFF
clone_size: .
v_call: TRBV5-5
j_call: TRBJ1-4
d_call: .

cdr3_nt: TGCGCCAGCAGCATCTTGACAGGGGAGACCTACGAGCAGTACTTC
cdr3_aa: CASSILTGETYEQYF
clone_size: .
v_call: TRBV5-1
j_call: TRBJ2-7
d_call: TRBD1

cdr3_nt: TGCAGCGTTGAAGGTGCCTCTAGCGGGGAGCTGTTTTTT
cdr3_aa: CSVEGASSGELFF
clone_size: many
v_call: TRBV29-1
j_call: TRBJ2-2
d_call: .

cdr3_nt: TGTGCCAGCAGTTTAGGACGGCCTCTTTACAATGAGCAGTTCTTC
cdr3_aa: CASSLGRPLYNEQFF
clone_size: many
v_call: TRBV27
j_call: TRBJ2-1
d_call: .

cdr3_nt: TGTGCCAGCAAATCAGGAGAGTCGGCTTTCTTT
cdr3_aa: CASKSGESAFF
clone_size: few
v_call: TRBV7-8
j_call: TRBJ1-1
d_call: .